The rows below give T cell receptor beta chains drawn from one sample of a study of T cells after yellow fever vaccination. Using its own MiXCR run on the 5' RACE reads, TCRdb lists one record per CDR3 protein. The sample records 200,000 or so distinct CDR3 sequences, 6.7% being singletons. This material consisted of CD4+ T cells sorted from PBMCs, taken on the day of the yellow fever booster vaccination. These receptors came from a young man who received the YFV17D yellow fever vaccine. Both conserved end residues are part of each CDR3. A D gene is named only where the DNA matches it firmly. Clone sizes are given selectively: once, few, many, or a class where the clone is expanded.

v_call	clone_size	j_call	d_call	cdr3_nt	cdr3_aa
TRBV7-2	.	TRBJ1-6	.	TGTGCCAGCAGCTTAGCGCGGCAGGTTGGCTCACCCCTCCACTTT	CASSLARQVGSPLHF
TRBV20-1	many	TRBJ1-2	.	TGCAGTGCTCATACAGGGAGCTATGGCTACACCTTC	CSAHTGSYGYTF
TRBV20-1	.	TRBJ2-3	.	TGCAGTGCTAGAGATTCGCGGCGGAGTCGGTTCACAGATACGCAGTATTTT	CSARDSRRSRFTDTQYF
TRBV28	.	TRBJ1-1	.	TGTGCCAGCATCTCGACGGTGACTGAAGCTTTCTTT	CASISTVTEAFF
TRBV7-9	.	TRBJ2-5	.	TGTGCCAGCAGCTTAGATGTGGGCCCGACCCAGTACTTC	CASSLDVGPTQYF
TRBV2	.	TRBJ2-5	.	TGTGCCAGCAGTATCGTCCTTAGGTCCCAGTACTTC	CASSIVLRSQYF
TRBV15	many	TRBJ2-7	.	TGTGCCACCAGCAGAATAGGCTCCGAGCAGTACTTC	CATSRIGSEQYF
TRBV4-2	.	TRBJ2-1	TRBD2	TGTGCCAGCAGCCAGGATCCTAGCGGGAGCCTCTGGAAGGGGCAGTTCTTC	CASSQDPSGSLWKGQFF
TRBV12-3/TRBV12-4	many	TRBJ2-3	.	TGTGCCAGCAGCCCTGGGTCCCCCGGCACGCAGTATTTT	CASSPGSPGTQYF
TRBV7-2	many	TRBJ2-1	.	TGTGCCAGCAGCCTCTTGGACGGGGGATGGGATGAGCAGTTCTTC	CASSLLDGGWDEQFF
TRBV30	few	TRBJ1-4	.	TGTGCCTGGGGGAATGAAAAACTGTTTTTT	CAWGNEKLFF
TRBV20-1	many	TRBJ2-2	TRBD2	TGCAGTGCTAGAGATGCGCGGGAGGGCCAGATCACCGGGGAGCTGTTTTTT	CSARDAREGQITGELFF
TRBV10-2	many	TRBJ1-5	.	TGCGCCAGCAGTGAGATGTCGGATATCAATCAGCCCCAGCATTTT	CASSEMSDINQPQHF
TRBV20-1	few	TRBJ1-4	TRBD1	TGCAGTGCGGGACAGAGGATTTTT	CSAGQRIF
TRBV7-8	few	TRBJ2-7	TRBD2	TGTGCCAGCAGCTTAGCAAGGACTAGGGTCTACGAGCAGTACTTC	CASSLARTRVYEQYF